This T cell receptor (beta chain) was recovered during a study of blood T cell repertoires in COVID-19. Study overall: COVID-19 samples, acute and convalescent, were from the United States, Italy and Spain. Sources were T cells, B-cell-depleted T cells, or PBMCs; the material itself was cDNA or gDNA.

This clone has a single count. Trimming cost V 8 bases and J 3 bases, with 19 bases left between them. CDR1 is MDHEN and CDR2 is SYDVKM in the germline V gene. This CDR3 spans 15 amino acids. In the original processing: Amplification from reference gene primers served as the basis for estimated nucleated cell counts. Here immunoSEQ multiplex PCR was the method, and the copy in TCRdb shows in-frame clones only, minus some. That table furnishes V, J and clone size, whereas the DNA furnished D and trimming. The data contain 70,000 to 100,000 clones, roughly four fifths of them singletons. Specimen: peripheral blood. This clonotype was sampled from a man aged 45 to 65 with active or convalescent COVID-19. The V call is TRBV28, the J call TRBJ2-5; perhaps TRBD1 as D (6 bases). CDR3 residues: CASLSWQTGKETQYF. CDR3 nucleotide sequence: TGTGCCAGCCTCTCCTGGCAAACAGGGAAAGAGACCCAGTACTTC.